This paragraph reports one T cell receptor beta chain. The data belong to a study of blood T cell repertoires in COVID-19. Across the whole study: Resolution of symptoms, clearance, or two negative PCRs was present in recovered Cohort 3 donors. Samples came from the United States, Italy and Spain, spanning acute and convalescent COVID-19.

Authors' processing steps: Amplifying reference gene primers gave estimates of nucleated cell counts. Repertoires were generated with immunoSEQ multiplex PCR, while TCRdb's copy carries only in-frame clones and drops some. The V and J calls and clone size come from that table; D and trimming were worked out from the DNA. The data hold a few hundred thousand clones, with approximately 90% observed a single time. The CDR3 loop spans 15 amino acids. The germline V and J ends were trimmed by 5 bases and 7 bases, with 20 bases remaining between them. CDR1 and CDR2 from the germline V gene are SGHTA and FQGNSA.

Sample: PBMCs or T cells enriched from blood (not recorded which). The rearrangement joins TRBV7-2 to TRBJ1-2, with TRBD1 as a possible D gene (6 bases). This receptor was obtained from a woman in her sixties or seventies in a cohort exposed to, infected with or recovered from COVID-19 (not recorded which). The CDR3 protein is CASSPAQGGITGYTF. For the CDR3, the DNA is TGTGCCAGCAGCCCCGCACAGGGTGGAATTACTGGCTACACCTTC.